The 7 T cell receptor beta chains below come from one sample, sequenced in a study of blood T cells in healthy people across ages. The authors ran a second PCR of about 7 to 11 cycles using a sample-barcoded 5' primer and a J-beta primer mix. TCRdb processed the 5' RACE reads anew with MiXCR; each CDR3 protein has one entry. The data contain fewer than 800,000 distinct CDR3 sequences, about 34% of them singletons. Sequences were obtained from blood. These receptors came from a woman older than 75 in good health.

This clonotype has only a few counts. V gene TRBV15 combines with J gene TRBJ2-7, with D possibly matching TRBD1 (7 bases). Germline CDR1 and CDR2: LNHNV and YYDKDF (reference sequence). This CDR3 comprises 13 residues. Deletions cut 8 bases from V and 2 bases from J, with 13 bases between. The CDR3 region has the DNA TGTGCCACCGGGGGGACAGAAACCTACGAGCAGTACTTC. This encodes CATGGTETYEQYF.

This clonotype was detected many times. Being one base from a much bigger clone, this may be a read error. The chain couples TRBV10-3 to TRBJ2-3, with a weak D call TRBD1 (6 bases). The CDR3 is made up of 14 amino acids. The V gene lost 6 bases and the J gene lost 2 bases, with 12 bases spanning the gap. CDR1 ENHRY and CDR2 SYGVKD come from the germline V gene. CDR3 in amino acids: CAIRERTDTDTQYF. The CDR3 coding sequence is TGTGCCATCAGGGAAAGGACAGACACAGATACGCAGTATTTT.

Concerning this clonotype itself: This clone may be a read error of a much larger clone one base away. A read error is likely, as this CDR3 ends without the conserved phenylalanine or tryptophan. J is TRBJ1-2 and V is TRBV3-1; D unclear. This CDR3 is built from 15 residues. V dropped 0 bases and J dropped 5 bases, with 13 bases sitting between them. Germline CDR1 is LGHDT and CDR2 is YNNKEL (reference sequence). CDR3 in DNA: TGTGCCAGCAGCCAAGATGGGCCTGATCCTTATGGCTACACCTGC. This translates into CASSQDGPDPYGYTC.

The sample holds many counts of this clonotype. This chain joins TRBV7-9 and TRBJ1-1, with 7 bases identical to TRBD1. The CDR3 runs 14 residues. Looked up from germline, CDR1 is SEHNR and CDR2 is FQNEAQ (reference sequence). V was clipped by 5 bases and J by 5 bases; unmatched bases: 8. The CDR3 is CASSPTGARTEAFF. Here the CDR3 DNA reads TGTGCCAGCAGCCCAACAGGGGCGCGGACTGAAGCTTTCTTT.

The gene calls are TRBV10-1 and TRBJ1-2; TRBD1 might be the D (5 bases). Per the germline V gene, CDR1 is WNHNN and CDR2 is SYGVQD (reference sequence). The CDR3 runs 12 residues. V was shortened by 4 bases and J by 10 bases, with 13 bases between the two germline ends. CDR3 DNA sequence: TGCGCCAGCAGTGGTCAGGGTCAGGTCTACACCTTC. The encoded protein is CASSGQGQVYTF.

This clonotype was observed at least ten times. This chain connects TRBV6-5 to TRBJ2-7, with D tentatively TRBD1 (6 bases). Germline V gene data show CDR1 as MNHEY and CDR2 as SVGAGI. Trimming removed 2 bases at V and 4 bases at J, with 9 bases between. This CDR3 contains 13 residues. CDR3 nucleotides: TGTGCCAGCAGTTACGGCGACAGGTACGAGCAGTACTTC. Protein product: CASSYGDRYEQYF.

In this sample, this clonotype turned up many times. The CDR3 reads CASSPSGGTYNEQFF. CDR3 bases: TGTGCCAGCTCACCAAGCGGGGGGACCTACAATGAGCAGTTCTTC. The J gene is TRBJ2-1, the V gene TRBV18; TRBD2 matches at 9 bases. V trimming: 2 bases; J trimming: 2 bases; junction bases outside the gene matches: 1. Per germline, CDR1 KGHSH and CDR2 LQKENI. This CDR3 has 15 amino acids.